These T cell receptor beta chains were read from a single sample in a study of CD8 T cells in Susac syndrome. TCRdb reanalysed the immunoSEQ multiplex PCR reads using MiXCR and keeps one entry per CDR3 protein. The sample carries approximately 190,000 distinct CDR3 sequences, 90% to 96% recorded once. Material: CD4+ T cells from PBMCs. These receptors all stem from a human donor with Susac syndrome. Both conserved end residues are part of each CDR3. D genes are given only for firm matches. A clone size is listed for some rows: how often the clone was seen (once, few, many), or a class if it is expanded.

v_call	d_call	clone_size	j_call	cdr3_aa	cdr3_nt
TRBV27	TRBD1	NA	TRBJ1-4	CASSFAQGGYEKLFF	TGTGCCAGCAGTTTCGCCCAGGGGGGGTATGAAAAACTGTTTTTT
TRBV15	TRBD2	once	TRBJ2-1	CATSTSGTSYTEQFF	TGTGCCACCAGCACGTCCGGGACTAGCTACACTGAGCAGTTCTTC
TRBV2	TRBD1	NA	TRBJ1-2	CASSESRGLDGYTF	TGTGCCAGCAGTGAATCCAGGGGGCTAGATGGCTACACCTTC
TRBV28	TRBD1	NA	TRBJ1-2	CASSYTGGGGYTF	TGTGCCAGCAGTTATACAGGGGGTGGTGGCTACACCTTC
TRBV12-3/TRBV12-4	TRBD1	NA	TRBJ1-5	CASSPDRVGSQPQHF	TGTGCCAGCAGCCCCGACAGGGTAGGATCTCAGCCCCAGCATTTT
TRBV20-1	TRBD1	few	TRBJ2-3	CSALDRGRLGLGADTQYF	TGCAGTGCCCTCGACAGGGGCCGACTTGGATTGGGCGCAGATACGCAGTATTTT
TRBV18	NA	NA	TRBJ1-1	CASSPGPAPHTEAFF	TGTGCCAGCTCACCAGGACCCGCCCCCCACACTGAAGCTTTCTTT
TRBV7-9	TRBD1	NA	TRBJ2-7	CASSSTTLQGGEQYF	TGTGCCAGCAGCTCCACTACCCTACAGGGGGGCGAGCAGTACTTC
TRBV4-1	NA	NA	TRBJ1-2	CASSQDLAGESGYTF	TGCGCCAGCAGCCAAGATTTGGCAGGGGAGAGTGGCTACACCTTC
TRBV30	NA	once	TRBJ1-5	CAWSVKGLTANQPQHF	TGTGCCTGGAGTGTAAAGGGTTTGACAGCGAATCAGCCCCAGCATTTT
TRBV20-1	NA	NA	TRBJ2-1	CSSRDTTYNEQFF	TGCAGTTCCCGGGACACCACCTACAATGAGCAGTTCTTC
TRBV5-1	NA	NA	TRBJ1-1	CASIPHPPASEAFF	TGCGCCAGCATCCCCCATCCCCCGGCCTCTGAAGCTTTCTTT
TRBV25-1	NA	NA	TRBJ2-1	CASSEYGVLDEQFF	TGTGCCAGCAGTGAATACGGGGTTCTCGATGAGCAGTTCTTC
TRBV9	NA	NA	TRBJ1-6	CASSSHRDPSALHF	TGTGCCAGCAGCTCCCACCGGGACCCAAGTGCCCTCCACTTT
TRBV30	NA	NA	TRBJ1-5	CAWSVQSNQPQHF	TGTGCCTGGAGTGTACAGAGCAATCAGCCCCAGCATTTT
TRBV7-2	NA	NA	TRBJ1-6	CASRRDSQNSPLHF	TGTGCCAGCAGGAGAGACAGCCAGAATTCACCCCTCCACTTT
TRBV20-1	NA	NA	TRBJ2-1	CSARVTEQFF	TGCAGTGCTAGGGTAACTGAGCAGTTCTTC
TRBV27	NA	NA	TRBJ1-5	CASSVYRDQPQHF	TGTGCCAGCAGTGTATACAGGGATCAGCCCCAGCATTTT
TRBV18	NA	NA	TRBJ2-7	CASSSLGEQYF	TGTGCCAGCTCATCTCTGGGGGAGCAGTACTTC
TRBV19	NA	NA	TRBJ1-5	CASSSSGSNQPQHF	TGTGCCAGTAGTAGCTCCGGGAGCAATCAGCCCCAGCATTTT
TRBV7-3	NA	once	TRBJ2-1	CASARGAALGQFF	TGTGCCAGCGCACGAGGGGCAGCCTTAGGGCAGTTCTTC
TRBV11-1	NA	NA	TRBJ2-3	CASSPGPRPTDTQYF	TGTGCCAGCAGCCCGGGACCTCGCCCCACAGATACGCAGTATTTT
TRBV11-2	NA	NA	TRBJ2-5	CASSLDRVRTNF	TGTGCCAGCAGCTTAGATCGGGTTCGGACGAACTTC
TRBV29-1	TRBD1	NA	TRBJ2-7	CSVGGQVAYEQYF	TGCAGCGTTGGGGGACAGGTTGCCTACGAGCAGTACTTC
TRBV12-3/TRBV12-4	TRBD2	NA	TRBJ2-1	CASSLGGLRYNEQFF	TGTGCCAGCAGTTTAGGGGGACTAAGATACAATGAGCAGTTCTTC
TRBV29-1	TRBD2	NA	TRBJ2-3	CSAGATRGGDTQYF	TGCAGCGCCGGGGCGACTCGCGGGGGAGATACGCAGTATTTT
TRBV10-3	NA	NA	TRBJ2-7	CAISEPGRPHYEQYF	TGTGCCATCAGTGAGCCGGGTAGGCCCCACTACGAGCAGTACTTC
TRBV3-1	NA	NA	TRBJ2-5	CASSQRGVQETQYF	TGTGCCAGCAGCCAACGCGGCGTCCAAGAGACCCAGTACTTC
TRBV12-3/TRBV12-4	NA	NA	TRBJ2-7	CASSLGPQEQYF	TGTGCCAGCAGTTTGGGGCCTCAGGAGCAGTACTTC
TRBV6-5	TRBD1	NA	TRBJ2-7	CASRSTGGLYEQYF	TGTGCCAGCAGATCGACAGGGGGCCTTTACGAGCAGTACTTC
TRBV30	TRBD2	few	TRBJ2-5	CASSPSGETQYF	TGTGCCTCCTCTCCTAGCGGTGAGACCCAGTACTTC
TRBV5-6	NA	NA	TRBJ2-1	CASTRYTSSYNEQFF	TGTGCCAGCACACGGTACACGAGCTCCTACAATGAGCAGTTCTTC
TRBV27	TRBD2	NA	TRBJ2-1	CASSPRGLAGLNEQFF	TGTGCCAGCAGTCCCCGGGGCCTAGCGGGCCTCAATGAGCAGTTCTTC
TRBV20-1	NA	NA	TRBJ2-5	CSAPKTSTKQETQYF	TGCAGTGCTCCCAAAACTAGTACCAAACAAGAGACCCAGTACTTC
TRBV5-1	TRBD2	NA	TRBJ2-7	CASSLEGLAVSYEQYF	TGCGCCAGCAGCTTGGAAGGACTAGCGGTGTCCTACGAGCAGTACTTC
TRBV11-1	NA	NA	TRBJ2-3	CASSPRSPGGGDTQYF	TGTGCCAGCAGCCCCCGCTCCCCAGGGGGGGGAGATACGCAGTATTTT
TRBV6-4	NA	NA	TRBJ2-1	CASSGAGGYNEQFF	TGTGCCAGCAGTGGGGCCGGGGGTTACAATGAGCAGTTCTTC
TRBV6-5	TRBD2	NA	TRBJ2-5	CASSYSRTSFRETQYF	TGTGCCAGCAGTTACTCCCGGACTAGCTTTCGGGAGACCCAGTACTTC
TRBV6-2/TRBV6-3	NA	NA	TRBJ2-1	CASSYPGPSYNEQFF	TGTGCCAGCAGTTACCCGGGTCCCTCCTACAATGAGCAGTTCTTC
TRBV21-1	NA	once	TRBJ1-5	CARGSNQPQHF	TGTGCCAGGGGGAGCAATCAGCCCCAGCATTTT
TRBV6-5	NA	NA	TRBJ2-5	CASSYVGTQYF	TGTGCCAGCAGTTACGTGGGGACCCAGTACTTC
TRBV19	TRBD2	NA	TRBJ2-3	CASITSGADTQYF	TGTGCCAGTATTACTAGCGGGGCTGATACGCAGTATTTT
TRBV2	TRBD1	NA	TRBJ1-1	CASSAQGGNTEAFF	TGTGCCAGCAGTGCCCAGGGGGGGAACACTGAAGCTTTCTTT
TRBV9	NA	NA	TRBJ2-5	CASSVSPVQETQYF	TGTGCCAGCAGCGTAAGCCCAGTGCAAGAGACCCAGTACTTC
TRBV19	TRBD2	NA	TRBJ2-1	CASESAVVAGSYNEQFF	TGTGCCAGTGAGAGTGCTGTTGTAGCGGGGAGCTACAATGAGCAGTTCTTC
TRBV30	NA	NA	TRBJ1-1	CAWRGTPNTEAFF	TGTGCCTGGAGGGGGACACCGAACACTGAAGCTTTCTTT